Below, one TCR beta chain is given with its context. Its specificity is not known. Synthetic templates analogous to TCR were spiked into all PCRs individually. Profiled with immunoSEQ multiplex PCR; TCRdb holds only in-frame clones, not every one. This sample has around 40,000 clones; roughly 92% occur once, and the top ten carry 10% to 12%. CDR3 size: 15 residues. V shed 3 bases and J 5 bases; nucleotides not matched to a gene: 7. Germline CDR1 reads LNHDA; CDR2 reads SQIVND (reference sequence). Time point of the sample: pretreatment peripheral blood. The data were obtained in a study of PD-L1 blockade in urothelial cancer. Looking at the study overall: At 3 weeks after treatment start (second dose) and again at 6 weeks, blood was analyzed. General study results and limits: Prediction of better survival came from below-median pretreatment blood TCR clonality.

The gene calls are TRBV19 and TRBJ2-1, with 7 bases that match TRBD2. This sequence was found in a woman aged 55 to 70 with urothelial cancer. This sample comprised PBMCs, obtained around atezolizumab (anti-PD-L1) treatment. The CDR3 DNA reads TGTGCCAGTAGTATGGGAGGGCCTGGGAACAATGAGCAGTTCTTC. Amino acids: CASSMGGPGNNEQFF.